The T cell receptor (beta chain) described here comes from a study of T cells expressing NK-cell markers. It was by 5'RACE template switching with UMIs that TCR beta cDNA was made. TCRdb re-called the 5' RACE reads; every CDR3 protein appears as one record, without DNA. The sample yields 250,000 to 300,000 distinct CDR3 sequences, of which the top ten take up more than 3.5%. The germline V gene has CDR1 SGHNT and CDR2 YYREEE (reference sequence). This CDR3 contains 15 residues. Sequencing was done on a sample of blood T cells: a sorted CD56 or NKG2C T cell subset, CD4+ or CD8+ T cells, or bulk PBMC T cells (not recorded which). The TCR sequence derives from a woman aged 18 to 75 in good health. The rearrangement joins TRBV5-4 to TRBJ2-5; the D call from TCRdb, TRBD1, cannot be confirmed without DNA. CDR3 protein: CASSLGGTGGETQYF. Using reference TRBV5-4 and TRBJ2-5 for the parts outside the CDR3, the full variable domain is ETGVTQSPTHLIKTRGQQVTLRCSSQSGHNTVSWYQQALGQGPQFIFQYYREEENGRGNFPPRFSGLQFPNYSSELNVNALELDDSALYLCASSLGGTGGETQYFGPGTRLLVL.